The source of this TCR beta chain is a study of blood T cell repertoires in COVID-19. Study in general: Acute-phase and convalescent COVID-19 samples originated in the United States, Italy and Spain. In each case, the material was cDNA or gDNA derived from T cells, B-cell-depleted T cells, or PBMCs.

In the original analysis: Cell counts per sample came from amplifying reference gene primers. Libraries were prepared by immunoSEQ multiplex PCR; TCRdb keeps only in-frame clonotypes and omits some of them. V, J and clone size were drawn from that table, and D and trimming were deduced from the DNA. The table includes approximately 79,000 clones, roughly 90% detected once. This CDR3 contains 11 residues. The germline V gene has CDR1 DFQATT and CDR2 SNEGSKA (reference sequence). Trimming stripped 3 bases from V and 6 bases from J, with 9 bases between. The V call is TRBV20-1, the J call TRBJ2-7, with unresolved D. Sequenced input: peripheral blood. The TCR originated in a man aged 55 to 70 with acute or convalescent COVID-19. The DNA of the CDR3 is TGCAGTGCTAGGGGCGACGGCGAGCAGTACTTC. It is translated as CSARGDGEQYF.